The subject of this entry is one T cell receptor beta chain. The antigen is not known. From germline, CDR1 is SSHAT and CDR2 FNYEAQ (reference sequence). The ends were cut back, 5 bases at V and 0 bases at J, with 12 bases in the middle. The CDR3 is made up of 15 amino acids. Template switching added a universal primer binding site, and final cDNA carried unique molecular identifiers. One entry per CDR3 protein, called by TCRdb with MiXCR from the 5' RACE reads. Of roughly 1.6 million distinct CDR3 sequences listed, around 33% are singletons. This sample stems from a study of identical twins. Findings of the study overall: High-abundance cord blood beta clonotypes had fewer insertions; memory repertoires showed none. Not following the same donors, the study drew its conclusions from cross-sectional statistical analysis. Recombination models fit unrelated individuals' TCR alpha sharing but underestimated twins'.

This chain connects TRBV7-7 to TRBJ2-3, with D perhaps matching TRBD1 or TRBD2 (5 bases each). The sample comprised cord blood. The source is a newborn girl in good health. The CDR3 DNA follows: TGTGCCAGCAGCACCGGGACCGATAGCACAGATACGCAGTATTTT. Its protein product is CASSTGTDSTDTQYF. The whole variable domain, remainder taken from reference TRBV7-7 and TRBJ2-3, is GAGVSQSPRYKVTKRGQDVTLRCDPISSHATLYWYQQALGQGPEFLTYFNYEAQPDKSGLPSDRFSAERPEGSISTLTIQRTEQRDSAMYRCASSTGTDSTDTQYFGPGTRLTVL.